These 8 T cell receptor beta chains were sequenced from one sample in a study of T-cell memory formation after mild COVID-19 listed by TCRdb under 2021. Libraries were built with 5' RACE. TCRdb records Illumina NovaSeq 6000 as the sequencer. TCRdb trimmed public reads at Q25 via fastp, called clones via MiXCR and kept in-frame beta chains. Rows are combined by CDR3 protein, so each entry shows the most common genes and DNA. The sample has around 260,000 distinct CDR3 sequences on record, around 15% of them singletons. The ten most abundant clones make up 22% of the sample. Sequenced: PBMCs or a T cell subset sorted from them (not recorded which). The receptors were sampled from a man aged 18 to 30 who had mild COVID-19 (a few samples of this study predate the infection). The sample titles of this study are shuffled in the database, so cell type and time point are left out; the donor was told from shared clones.

The sample holds a few counts of this clonotype. The chain uses TRBV7-6 and TRBJ1-3; TRBD1 matches at 8 bases. Germline V gene sequence: CDR1 SGHVS, CDR2 FNYEAQ. This CDR3 is built from 16 residues. V lost 5 bases and J lost 3; bases outside the gene matches: 9. The DNA for the CDR3 is TGTGCCAGCAGCCAACGGACAGGGTCCGATGGAAACACCATATATTTT. Translated, it gives CASSQRTGSDGNTIYF.

In its sample, this clonotype was seen a few times. The chain links TRBV4-2 to TRBJ2-1, with 8 bases identical to TRBD2. Germline V gene sequence: CDR1 LGHNA, CDR2 YNFKEQ. After removal of 5 bases from V and 5 bases from J, the junction contained 14 bases not matched to a gene. This CDR3 region has 17 residues. The CDR3: CASSAGTRSNHNNEQFF. The CDR3 DNA sequence: TGTGCCAGCAGCGCCGGGACTAGATCGAACCATAACAATGAGCAGTTCTTC.

CDR3 region: CASSLGWGQPQHF. The CDR3 DNA reads as TGTGCCAGCAGCTTAGGGTGGGGTCAGCCCCAGCATTTT. The gene calls are TRBV13 and TRBJ1-5; D remains ambiguous. The V end lost 0 bases, the J end lost 6 bases, and 6 bases lay between the germline ends. Germline V gene data show CDR1 as PRHDT and CDR2 as FYEKMQ (reference sequence). CDR3 size: 13 residues.

Here the CDR3 DNA reads TGTGCCAGCAGCTTAATCCGGGGGGGGCCGGATACGCAGTATTTT. Its translation: CASSLIRGGPDTQYF. The chain combines TRBV7-2 with TRBJ2-3, with 8 bases fitting TRBD2. The CDR3 covers 15 residues. CDR1 is SGHTA, CDR2 FQGNSA, per germline. J lost 6 bases, V lost 2 bases, and 7 bases had no gene match.

This clonotype was counted only a few times. The chain is built from TRBV7-2 and TRBJ1-3; the D is unclear. Between the trimmed V and J ends, which lost 0 bases and 1 base, there was a span of 7 bases. The CDR3 spans 15 residues. Germline CDR1 SGHTA, CDR2 FQGNSA. The CDR3, as DNA: TGTGCCAGCAGCTTAGCATCGACTTCTGGAAACACCATATATTTT. This translates into CASSLASTSGNTIYF.

This clonotype was seen more than once but under ten times. The chain employs TRBV28 and TRBJ2-1; no definite D call. The CDR3 loop spans 12 amino acids. The V gene's germline CDR1 is MDHEN and CDR2 SYDVKM. Trimming shortened V by 5 bases and J by 6 bases, and 8 bases separated the two germline ends. The CDR3 sequence: CASSDIRNEQFF. The CDR3 bases are TGTGCCAGCAGTGATATTCGCAATGAGCAGTTCTTC.

This chain uses TRBV9 with TRBJ2-3, with TRBD1 identical over 9 bases. The ends lost 4 bases at V and 8 bases at J; junction bases unmatched: 8. This CDR3 region has 14 residues. Germline CDR1 SGDLS, CDR2 YYNGEE. CDR3 amino acids: CASSLGTGNPTQYF. Here the CDR3 DNA reads TGTGCCAGCAGCCTAGGGACAGGGAATCCTACGCAGTATTTT.

The chain has TRBV9 and TRBJ1-2; D remains unclear. V shed 4 bases and J shed 2 bases, with 12 bases lying between them. The CDR3 runs 14 residues. The germline V gene encodes CDR1 SGDLS and CDR2 YYNGEE. In DNA form, the CDR3 reads TGTGCCAGCAGCCCGGGATTAGGAAACTATGGCTACACCTTC. Amino acids: CASSPGLGNYGYTF. The complete variable domain, with remaining parts taken from reference TRBV9 and TRBJ1-2, reads DSGVTQTPKHLITATGQRVTLRCSPRSGDLSVYWYQQSLDQGLQFLIQYYNGEERAKGNILERFSAQQFPDLHSELNLSSLELGDSALYFCASSPGLGNYGYTFGSGTRLTVV.